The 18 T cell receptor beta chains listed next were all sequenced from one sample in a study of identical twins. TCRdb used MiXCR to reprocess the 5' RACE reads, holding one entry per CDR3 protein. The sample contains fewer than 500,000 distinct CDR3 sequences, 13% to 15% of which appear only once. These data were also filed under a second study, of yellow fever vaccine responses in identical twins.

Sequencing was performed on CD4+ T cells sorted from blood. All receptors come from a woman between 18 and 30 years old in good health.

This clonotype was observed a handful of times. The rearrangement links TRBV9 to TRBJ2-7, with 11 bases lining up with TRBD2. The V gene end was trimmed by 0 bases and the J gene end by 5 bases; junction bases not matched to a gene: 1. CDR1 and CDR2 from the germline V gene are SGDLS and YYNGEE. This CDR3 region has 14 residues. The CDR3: CASSVVAGGHEQYF. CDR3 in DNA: TGTGCCAGCAGCGTAGTAGCGGGGGGGCACGAGCAGTACTTC.

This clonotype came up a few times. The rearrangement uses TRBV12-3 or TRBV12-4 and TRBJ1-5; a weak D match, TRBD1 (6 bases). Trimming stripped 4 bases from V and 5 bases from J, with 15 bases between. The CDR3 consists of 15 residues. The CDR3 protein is CASSSQGNSHQPQHF. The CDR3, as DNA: TGTGCCAGCAGTTCCCAGGGGAATTCGCATCAGCCCCAGCATTTT.

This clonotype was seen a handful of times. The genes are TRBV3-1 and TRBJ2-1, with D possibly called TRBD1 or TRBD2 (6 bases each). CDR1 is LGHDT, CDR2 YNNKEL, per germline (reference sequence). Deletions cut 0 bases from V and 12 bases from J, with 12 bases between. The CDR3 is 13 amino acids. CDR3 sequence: CASSQDRGQRQFF. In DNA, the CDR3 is TGTGCCAGCAGCCAAGATCGGGGGCAAAGGCAGTTCTTC.

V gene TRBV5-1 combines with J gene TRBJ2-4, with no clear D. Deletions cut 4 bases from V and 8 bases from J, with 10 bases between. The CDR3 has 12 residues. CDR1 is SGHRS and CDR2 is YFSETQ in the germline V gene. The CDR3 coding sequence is TGCGCCAGCAGCCCCGATAGGGACATTCAGTACTTC. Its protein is CASSPDRDIQYF.

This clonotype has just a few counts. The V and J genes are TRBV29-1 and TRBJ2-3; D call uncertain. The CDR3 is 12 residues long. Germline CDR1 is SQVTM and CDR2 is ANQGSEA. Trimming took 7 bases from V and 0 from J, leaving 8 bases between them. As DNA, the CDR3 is TGCAGCGCCGCGCGGAGCACAGATACGCAGTATTTT. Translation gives CSAARSTDTQYF.

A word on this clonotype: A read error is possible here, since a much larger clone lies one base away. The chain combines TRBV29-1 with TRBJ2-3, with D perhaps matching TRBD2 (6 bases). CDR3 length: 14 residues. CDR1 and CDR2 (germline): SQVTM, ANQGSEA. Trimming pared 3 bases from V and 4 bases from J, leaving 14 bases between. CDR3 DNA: TGCAGCGTTGACCCCCTAGCGTCGGCAGATACGCAGTATTTT. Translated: CSVDPLASADTQYF.

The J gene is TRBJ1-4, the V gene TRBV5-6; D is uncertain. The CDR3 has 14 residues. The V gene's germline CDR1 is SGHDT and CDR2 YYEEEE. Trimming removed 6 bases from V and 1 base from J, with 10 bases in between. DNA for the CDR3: TGTGCCAGCACCTCGGGAGGAACTAATGAAAAACTGTTTTTT. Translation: CASTSGGTNEKLFF.

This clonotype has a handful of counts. The chain's CDR3 is CSARDRVSAINEQFF. CDR3 sequence (DNA): TGCAGTGCTAGAGACCGGGTCTCGGCGATAAATGAGCAGTTCTTC. V and J are TRBV20-1 and TRBJ2-1; no clear D. Germline assignment: CDR1 DFQATT and CDR2 SNEGSKA (reference sequence). Trimming shortened V by 0 bases and J by 7 bases, and 16 bases separated the two germline ends. The CDR3 runs to 15 residues.

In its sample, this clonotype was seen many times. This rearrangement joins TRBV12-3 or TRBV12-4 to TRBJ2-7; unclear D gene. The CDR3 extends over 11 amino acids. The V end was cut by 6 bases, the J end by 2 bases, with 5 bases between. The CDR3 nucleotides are TGTGCCAGCAGGGCGACCTACGAGCAGTACTTC. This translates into CASRATYEQYF.

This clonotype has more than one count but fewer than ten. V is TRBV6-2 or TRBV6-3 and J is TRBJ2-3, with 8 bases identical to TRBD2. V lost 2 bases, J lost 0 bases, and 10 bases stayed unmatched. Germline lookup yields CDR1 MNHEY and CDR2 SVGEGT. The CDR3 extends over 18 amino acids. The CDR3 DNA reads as TGTGCCAGCAGTTACGTGTCGGGGGGGGCTTCTAGCACAGATACGCAGTATTTT. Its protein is CASSYVSGGASSTDTQYF.

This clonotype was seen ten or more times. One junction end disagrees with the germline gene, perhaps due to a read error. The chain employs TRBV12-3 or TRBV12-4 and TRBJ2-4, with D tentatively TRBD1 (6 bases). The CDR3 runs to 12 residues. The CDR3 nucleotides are TGTGCCAGCAGATTAGGGGGAAACATTCAGTACTTC. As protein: CASRLGGNIQYF.

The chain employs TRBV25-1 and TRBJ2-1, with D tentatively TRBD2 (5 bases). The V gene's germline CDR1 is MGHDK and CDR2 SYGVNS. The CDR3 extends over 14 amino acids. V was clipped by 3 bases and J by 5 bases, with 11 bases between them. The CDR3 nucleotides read TGTGCCAGCAGTGATTCAGCGGTGAACAATGAGCAGTTCTTC. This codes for CASSDSAVNNEQFF.

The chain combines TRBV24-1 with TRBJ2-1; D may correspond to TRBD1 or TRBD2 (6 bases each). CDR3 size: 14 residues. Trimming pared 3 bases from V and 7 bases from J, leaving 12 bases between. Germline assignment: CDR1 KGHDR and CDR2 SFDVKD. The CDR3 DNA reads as TGTGCCACCAGTGATCCAACAGGGAGGAATGAGCAGTTCTTC. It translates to CATSDPTGRNEQFF.

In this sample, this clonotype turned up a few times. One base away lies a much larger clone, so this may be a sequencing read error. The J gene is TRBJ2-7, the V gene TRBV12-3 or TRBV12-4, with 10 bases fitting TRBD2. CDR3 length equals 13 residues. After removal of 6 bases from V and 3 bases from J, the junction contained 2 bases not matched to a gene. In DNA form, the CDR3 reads TGTGCCAGCAGACTAGCGGGGATCTACGAGCAGTACTTC. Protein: CASRLAGIYEQYF.

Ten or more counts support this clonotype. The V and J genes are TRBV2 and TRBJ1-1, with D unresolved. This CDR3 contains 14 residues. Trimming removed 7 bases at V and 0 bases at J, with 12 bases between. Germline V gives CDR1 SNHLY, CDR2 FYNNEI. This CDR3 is CASISVALNTEAFF. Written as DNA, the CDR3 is TGTGCCAGCATCAGTGTCGCATTGAACACTGAAGCTTTCTTT.

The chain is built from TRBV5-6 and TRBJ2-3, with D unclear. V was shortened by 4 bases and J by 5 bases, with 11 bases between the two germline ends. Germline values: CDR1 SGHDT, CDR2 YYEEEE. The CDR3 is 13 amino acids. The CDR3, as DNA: TGTGCCAGCAGCCAGGTGGGGATAGATACGCAGTATTTT. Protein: CASSQVGIDTQYF.

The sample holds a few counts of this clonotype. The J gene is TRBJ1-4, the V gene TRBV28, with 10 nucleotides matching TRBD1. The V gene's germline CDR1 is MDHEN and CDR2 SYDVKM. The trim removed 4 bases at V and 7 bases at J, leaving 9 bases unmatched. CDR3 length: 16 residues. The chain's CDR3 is CASSSNDRGPSEKLFF. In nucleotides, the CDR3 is TGTGCCAGCAGTTCCAATGACAGGGGGCCGAGTGAAAAACTGTTTTTT.

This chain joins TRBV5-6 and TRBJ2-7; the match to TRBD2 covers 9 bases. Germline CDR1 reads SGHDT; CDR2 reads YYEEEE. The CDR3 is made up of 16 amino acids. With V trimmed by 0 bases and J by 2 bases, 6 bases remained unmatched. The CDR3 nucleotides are TGTGCCAGCAGCTTGGTTAGGCGGGGGGGAACCTACGAGCAGTACTTC. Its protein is CASSLVRRGGTYEQYF.